This TCR beta chain was found in a study of blood T cell repertoires in COVID-19. Whole-study context: Researchers got acute and convalescent COVID-19 samples from the United States, Italy and Spain. PBMCs, B-cell-depleted T cells, or T cells were the source of the cDNA or gDNA that made up the material.

Per the original data handling: Nucleated cell number was recorded as an estimate derived from reference gene primer amplification. Assay used: immunoSEQ multiplex PCR; TCRdb lists only in-frame clones, some missing. Clonal size and the V and J genes are those of that table, whereas D and trimming came from the DNA. The sample carries 60,000 or so clones, around 88% recorded once. Germline V gene lookup returns CDR1 LGHDT and CDR2 YNNKEL (reference sequence). This CDR3 contains 15 residues. With 4 bases removed from V and 2 bases from J, the gap between germline ends came to 12 bases. The source material was peripheral blood. The TCR sequence derives from a man between 60 and 75 years old with acute or convalescent COVID-19. J is TRBJ1-5 and V is TRBV3-1 (or the pseudogene TRBV3-2); D possibly corresponds to TRBD1 (5 bases). The CDR3 coding sequence is TGTGCCAGCAGCCCGGGACTCAGGGGCAATCAGCCCCAGCATTTT. The encoded protein is CASSPGLRGNQPQHF.